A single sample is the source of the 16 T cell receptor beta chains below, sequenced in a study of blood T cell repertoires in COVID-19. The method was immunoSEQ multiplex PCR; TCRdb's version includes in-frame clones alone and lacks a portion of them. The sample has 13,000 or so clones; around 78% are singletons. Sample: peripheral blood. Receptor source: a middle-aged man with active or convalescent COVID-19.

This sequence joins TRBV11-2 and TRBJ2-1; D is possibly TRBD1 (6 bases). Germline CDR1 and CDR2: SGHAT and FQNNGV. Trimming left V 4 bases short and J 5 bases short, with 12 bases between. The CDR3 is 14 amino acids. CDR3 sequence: CASSSTGTHNEQFF. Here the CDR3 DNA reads TGTGCCAGCAGCTCTACAGGGACCCACAATGAGCAGTTCTTC.

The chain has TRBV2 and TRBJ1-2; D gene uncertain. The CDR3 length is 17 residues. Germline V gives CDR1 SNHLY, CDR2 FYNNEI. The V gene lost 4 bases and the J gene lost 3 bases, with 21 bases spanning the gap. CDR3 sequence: CASSVLSGPRGHYGYTF. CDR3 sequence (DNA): TGTGCCAGCAGTGTCCTCTCCGGGCCCCGAGGGCACTATGGCTACACCTTC.

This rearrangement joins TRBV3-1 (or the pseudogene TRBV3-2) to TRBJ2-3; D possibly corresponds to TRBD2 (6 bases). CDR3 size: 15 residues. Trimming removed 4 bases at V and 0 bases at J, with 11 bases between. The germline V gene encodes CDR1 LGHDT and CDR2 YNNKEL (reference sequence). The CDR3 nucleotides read TGTGCCAGCAGCCTCCCGGGACTCAGCACAGATACGCAGTATTTT. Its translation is CASSLPGLSTDTQYF.

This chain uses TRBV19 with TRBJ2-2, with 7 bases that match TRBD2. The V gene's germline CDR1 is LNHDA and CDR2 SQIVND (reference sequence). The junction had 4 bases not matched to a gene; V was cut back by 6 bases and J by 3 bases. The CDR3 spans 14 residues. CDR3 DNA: TGTGCCAGTAGGACTAGCAGGGACACCGGGGAGCTGTTTTTT. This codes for CASRTSRDTGELFF.

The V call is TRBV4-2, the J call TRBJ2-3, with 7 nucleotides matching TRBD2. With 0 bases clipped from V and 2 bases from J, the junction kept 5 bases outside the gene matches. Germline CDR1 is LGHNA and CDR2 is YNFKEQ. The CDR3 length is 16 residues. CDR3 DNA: TGTGCCAGCAGCCAAGAGGCGGGGGAAACCACAGATACGCAGTATTTT. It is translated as CASSQEAGETTDTQYF.

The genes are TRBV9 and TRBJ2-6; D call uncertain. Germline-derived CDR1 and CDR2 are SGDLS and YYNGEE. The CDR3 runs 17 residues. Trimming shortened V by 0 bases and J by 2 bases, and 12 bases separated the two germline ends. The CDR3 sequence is CASSVDVDRAGANVLTF. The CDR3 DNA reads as TGTGCCAGCAGCGTAGACGTAGATAGAGCTGGGGCCAACGTCCTGACTTTC.

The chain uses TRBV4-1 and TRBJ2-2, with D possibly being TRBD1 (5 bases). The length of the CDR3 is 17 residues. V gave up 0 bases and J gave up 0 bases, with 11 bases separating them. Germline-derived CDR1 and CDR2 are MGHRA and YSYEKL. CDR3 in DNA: TGCGCCAGCAGCCAAGATTTTGGCAGGGCGAACACCGGGGAGCTGTTTTTT. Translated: CASSQDFGRANTGELFF.

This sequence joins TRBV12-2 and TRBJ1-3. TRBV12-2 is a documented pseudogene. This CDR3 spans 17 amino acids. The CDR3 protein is CASRFPYSRHRSGTIYF. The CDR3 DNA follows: TGTGCAAGTCGCTTCCCTTACTCTAGACACCGGAGCGGCACCATATATTTT.

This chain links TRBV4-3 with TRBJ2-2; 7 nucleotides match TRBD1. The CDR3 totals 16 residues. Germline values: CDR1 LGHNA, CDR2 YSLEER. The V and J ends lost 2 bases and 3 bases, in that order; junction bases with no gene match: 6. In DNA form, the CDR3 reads TGCGCCAGCAGCCAAACCACAGGGGTGTACACCGGGGAGCTGTTTTTT. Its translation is CASSQTTGVYTGELFF.

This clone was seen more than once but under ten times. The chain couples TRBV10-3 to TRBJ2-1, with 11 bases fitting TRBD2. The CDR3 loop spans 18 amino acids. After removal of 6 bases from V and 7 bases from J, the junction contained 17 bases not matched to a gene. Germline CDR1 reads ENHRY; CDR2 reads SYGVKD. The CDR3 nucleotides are TGTGCCATCAGCGCACCCGGTAGCGGGGGGGGTTTTAGTAATGAGCAGTTCTTC. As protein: CAISAPGSGGGFSNEQFF.

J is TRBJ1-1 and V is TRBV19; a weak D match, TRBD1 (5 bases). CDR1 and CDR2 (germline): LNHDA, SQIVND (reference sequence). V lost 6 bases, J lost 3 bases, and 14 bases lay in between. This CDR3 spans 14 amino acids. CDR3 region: CASRQSSGDTEAFF. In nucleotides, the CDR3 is TGTGCCAGTAGACAGAGTTCGGGGGACACTGAAGCTTTCTTT.

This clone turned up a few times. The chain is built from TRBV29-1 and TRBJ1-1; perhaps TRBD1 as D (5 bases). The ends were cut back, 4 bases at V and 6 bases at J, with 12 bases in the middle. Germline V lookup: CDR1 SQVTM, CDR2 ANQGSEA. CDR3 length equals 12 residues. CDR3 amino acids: CSVAGGRAEAFF. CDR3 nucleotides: TGCAGCGTTGCGGGGGGGAGAGCTGAAGCTTTCTTT.

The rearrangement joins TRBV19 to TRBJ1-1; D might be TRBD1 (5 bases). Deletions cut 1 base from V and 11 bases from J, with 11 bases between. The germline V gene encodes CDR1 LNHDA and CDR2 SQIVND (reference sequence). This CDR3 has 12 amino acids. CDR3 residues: CASSIVRGTAFF. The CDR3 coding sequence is TGTGCCAGTAGTATAGTGCGGGGGACCGCTTTCTTT.

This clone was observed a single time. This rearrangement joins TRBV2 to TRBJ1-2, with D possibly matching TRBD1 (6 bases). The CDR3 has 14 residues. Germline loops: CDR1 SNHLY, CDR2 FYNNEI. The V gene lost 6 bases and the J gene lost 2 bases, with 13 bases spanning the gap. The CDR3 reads CASSPDRTNYGYTF. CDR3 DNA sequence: TGTGCCAGCAGCCCCGACAGGACGAACTATGGCTACACCTTC.

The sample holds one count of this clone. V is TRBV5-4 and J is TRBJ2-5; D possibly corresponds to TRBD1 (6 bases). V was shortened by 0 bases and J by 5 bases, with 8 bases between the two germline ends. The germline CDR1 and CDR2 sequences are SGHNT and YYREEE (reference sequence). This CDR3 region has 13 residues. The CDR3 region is CASSLAQGETQYF. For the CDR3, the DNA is TGTGCCAGCAGCTTGGCTCAGGGGGAGACCCAGTACTTC.

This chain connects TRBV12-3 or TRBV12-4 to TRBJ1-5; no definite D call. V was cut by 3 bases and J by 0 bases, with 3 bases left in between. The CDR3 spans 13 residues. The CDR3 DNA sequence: TGTGCCAGCAGTTTCTATAGCAATCAGCCCCAGCATTTT. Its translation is CASSFYSNQPQHF.